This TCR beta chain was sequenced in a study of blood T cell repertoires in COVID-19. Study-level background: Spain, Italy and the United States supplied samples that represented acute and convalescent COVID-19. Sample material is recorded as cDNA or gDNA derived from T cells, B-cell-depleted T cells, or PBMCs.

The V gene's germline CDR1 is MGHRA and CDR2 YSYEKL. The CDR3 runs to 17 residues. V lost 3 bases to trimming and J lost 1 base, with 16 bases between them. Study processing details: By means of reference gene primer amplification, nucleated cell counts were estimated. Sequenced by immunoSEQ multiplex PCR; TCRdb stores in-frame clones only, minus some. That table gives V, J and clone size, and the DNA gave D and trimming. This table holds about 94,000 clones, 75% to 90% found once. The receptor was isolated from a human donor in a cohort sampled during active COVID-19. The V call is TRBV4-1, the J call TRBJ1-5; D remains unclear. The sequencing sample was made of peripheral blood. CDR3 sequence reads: CASSQPRAGGSNQPQHF. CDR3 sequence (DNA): TGCGCCAGCAGCCAGCCTCGCGCCGGAGGGAGCAATCAGCCCCAGCATTTT.